This TCR beta chain was recorded in a study of blood T cell repertoires in COVID-19. Study context: Spain, Italy and the United States supplied samples that represented acute and convalescent COVID-19.

V shed 2 bases and J 0 bases; nucleotides not matched to a gene: 4. This CDR3 spans 16 amino acids. Germline CDR1 and CDR2: LGHNA and YNFKEQ. Authors' data handling: Reference gene primer amplification yielded estimated nucleated cell counts. Here immunoSEQ multiplex PCR was the method, and the copy in TCRdb shows in-frame clones only, minus some. V and J calls and clone size are as listed in that table; D and trimming were resolved from the DNA. The data hold 190,000 or so clones, with approximately 86% observed a single time. The sample was PBMCs or T cells enriched from blood (not recorded which). This receptor was obtained from a young man with acute COVID-19. The gene calls are TRBV4-2 and TRBJ2-7; 10 bases match TRBD2. CDR3 sequence reads: CASSQKGLADSYEQYF. CDR3 DNA sequence: TGTGCCAGCAGCCAAAAAGGACTAGCGGACTCCTACGAGCAGTACTTC.